This T cell receptor (beta chain) was obtained from a study of neurological immune-mediated disorders. There are many counts of this clonotype. Template-switch 5'RACE cDNA synthesis added a 10-nucleotide unique molecular identifier. Via MiXCR, TCRdb re-called the 5' RACE reads, giving one row per CDR3 protein. The sample holds some 60,000 distinct CDR3 sequences, 9.5% to 12% seen once. Time point: longitudinal time-point 1 (baseline). The clonotype originates from a male donor with HTLV-1-associated myelopathy (HAM/TSP). The sequencing input was PBMCs.

CDR3 region: CASSLIGFSGANVLTF. For the CDR3, the DNA is TGCGCCAGCAGCTTGATTGGCTTTTCCGGGGCCAACGTCCTGACTTTC. The V call is TRBV5-1, the J call TRBJ2-6; D remains ambiguous. CDR1 and CDR2 (germline): SGHRS, YFSETQ. This CDR3 is 16 amino acids long. Trimming cost V 1 base and J 4 bases, with 12 bases left between them. The full variable domain, completed using reference TRBV5-1 and TRBJ2-6, is KAGVTQTPRYLIKTRGQQVTLSCSPISGHRSVSWYQQTPGQGLQFLFEYFSETQRNKGNFPGRFSGRQFSNSRSEMNVSTLELGDSALYLCASSLIGFSGANVLTFGAGSRLTVL.